This T cell receptor (beta chain) was observed in a study of cytomegalovirus exposure and HLA in healthy donors (dated by TCRdb to the late 2010s). Concerning the study at large: An earlier analysis of 587 of the donors reported under 300 Gb of sequence data and approximately 120 million unique TCR beta sequences obtained from about 170 million T cells. Roughly 300 gigabases of sequencing data and tens of millions of unique TCR sequences were included in an early release covering about 600 HLA-typed donors. The genetic ancestry cluster associated with self-reported Caucasian donors included over 80% of the roughly 400 genotyped donors. The study was designed to test whether signatures of past pathogen exposure could be identified by cataloging public T cell receptors. The study profiled the T cell repertoires of 500 to 800 subjects by immunosequencing and related them to cytomegalovirus serostatus. In addition to the first cohort of about 650 subjects, a separate validation cohort of approximately 120 different subjects was used. To predict cytomegalovirus infection status, the study combined high-throughput TCR immunosequencing, statistical association of individual TCRs with disease status, and machine learning. To study patterns of TCR occurrence, a later analysis re-analyzed previously published TCR beta repertoires from under 750 donors and added high-resolution HLA genotyping. In the later analysis, no new phenotypic data were used to find candidate immune exposures; instead, reliance was placed on TCR beta sequences and their occurrence across donors. To decide whether each TCR beta V gene segment behaved as functional or pseudogenic, an earlier analysis of some 600 of the donors relied on high-throughput TCR beta sequencing. Alongside the repertoire data, information on donor age, sex, ethnicity and CMV serostatus was compiled. A later genetic analysis used genome-wide SNP genotypes for 398 of the 666 donors, treating that subset as a discovery cohort. Every discovery cohort repertoire had been produced on one sequencing platform. HLA typing included class I and class II loci at four-digit resolution. Typing coverage differed by locus: A, B, C, DRB1 and DQB1 were typed in roughly 620-630 donors, DQA1 in 522, DPA1 in 600 to 610, and DPB1 in just under 490. About five DR-DQ haplotypes were handled as single units for association and clustering, since linkage in the cohort was strong. Among 398 genotyped donors of the cohort, an average of approximately 230,000 unique TCR beta nucleotide sequences were sequenced per donor, roughly 20% of them non-productive.

Trimming removed 0 bases from V and 1 base from J, leaving 10 bases between the germline ends. From a lookup of the germline V gene, CDR1 and CDR2 are LGHNA and YSLEER. Its CDR3 holds 15 amino acids, cysteine through phenylalanine. Only the CDR3 DNA stays, 45 bases, in frame from base 1. Preparation of the library involved the immunoSEQ multiplex PCR assay. For the multiplex PCR, a mixture combining 60 forward primers for TCR Vbeta segments and 13 reverse primers for TCR Jbeta segments was used. The CDR3 region of rearranged TCR beta genes was amplified from genomic DNA with a multiplex PCR assay. Amplified TCR beta libraries were sequenced as 87-base-pair reads on the Illumina HiSeq System. The study's processing was this. Across the 640 or so repertoires, a later analysis counted around 80 million unique TCR beta chains, approximately 10 million of which were shared by at least two donors. Raw reads were error-corrected and collapsed into unique sequences with a nearest-neighbor algorithm that merged closely related sequences to remove PCR and sequencing errors. CDR3 sequences were aligned to IMGT reference sequences to assign V, D and J gene segments. For a sequence to be retained, a match of at least six nucleotides was required to both a V gene segment and a J gene segment. A rearrangement was called productive if the CDR3 had no stop codons and remained in frame with V and J, and every other rearrangement was called non-productive. Following IMGT convention, CDR3 was defined as the stretch from the second conserved V-encoded cysteine to the conserved J-encoded phenylalanine. The earlier analysis of some 580 of the donors excluded any sequence lacking an unambiguous match to a single V gene segment. An earlier analysis of approximately 590 of the donors called V segments functional above 56.7% productive rearrangements and segregating when the between-donor standard deviation exceeded 5%. A statistical classification framework was built to diagnose cytomegalovirus status from the catalog of TCR beta chain sequences. A later analysis assigned V and J genes by comparing TCR nucleotide sequences with IMGT/GENE-DB human TR gene sequences. Using the TCRdist pipeline, a later analysis assigned CDR3 sequences along with most-parsimonious VDJ recombination scenarios. In a later analysis, each TCR beta chain was defined by its CDR3 amino acid sequence together with its V-gene family, and reads without a unique V-gene family were excluded. In a later analysis, 550 to 650 highly shared, low-generation-probability nucleotide sequences were removed to address suspected cross-contamination and a sequencing artifact. A later analysis calculated a clonal expansion index for each public chain from normalized within-repertoire ranks of inferred template counts. A later analysis computed generation probabilities with a VDJ recombination model fitted to out-of-frame rearrangements, and checked the results against IGoR. In a later analysis, hypergeometric tests were used to score TCR-TCR, TCR-HLA and TCR-CMV co-occurrence, with a repertoire-size bias correction applied to TCR pairs. In a later analysis, false discovery rates were estimated by permuting HLA or CMV assignments 20 times. A later analysis grouped co-occurring TCRs with DBSCAN, adding TCRdist sequence similarity when clustering within HLA-allele-positive subsets. Repertoires with fewer than 30,000 or more than 120,000 public chains were left out of co-occurrence clustering, as were five repertoires with anomalous nucleotide sharing. What TCRdb holds here is the immuneACCESS table cut down to in-frame rearrangements. Part of the clones is not present; checked against another copy, under half of the missing clones reflect an unresolved V gene, and the others are unexplained. The V and J calls and clone size come from that table; D and trimming were worked out from the DNA. The sample table lists about 90,000 clones, roughly 80% of them with a count of one. The ten largest clones represent roughly 1.9% of the sample.

The cohort was made up of 500 to 800 healthy bone marrow donors. At the time of sampling, every cohort member was nominally healthy, though immune exposures that went unrecorded were likely present. The donor was CMV seronegative and was included in the group of 352 seronegative cohort members. A peripheral blood sample was provided by each donor, and peripheral blood mononuclear cells were used for TCR beta sequencing. The Qiagen DNeasy Blood Extraction Kit was used to extract genomic DNA from the blood cell samples. General findings and caveats noted by the study authors: According to a later genetic analysis, donors in an Asian-associated ancestry cluster had fewer N-insertions in productive TCRs than the approximately 670-donor mean. The sequencing pipeline was judged likely to have produced a cluster of highly shared sequence variants as a technical artifact. Strong co-occurrence of HLA alleles, especially DR and DQ, made assigning TCR associations to individual alleles difficult. In a later analysis, most CMV-associated TCR beta chains were found to appear HLA-restricted, with HLA associations seemingly driven largely by CMV exposure. A later analysis found that TCR association rates varied across HLA loci, with DRB1 alleles showing the most associated TCRs and HLA-C alleles the fewest. Compared with equally common non-associated chains, HLA-associated TCR beta chains in a later analysis were more clonally expanded and had lower generation probabilities. Correlated functional status among segregating V segments might reflect linkage disequilibrium, but an unknown experimental factor could not be ruled out. Specific HLA alleles were associated with 15,000 to 20,000 TCR beta sequences at a false discovery rate of 0.05 in a later analysis. Presence/absence analyses assumed roughly uniform sequencing depth across donors, an assumption that may not hold. Broadly in line with IMGT annotations, most TCR beta V segments showed up in productive rearrangements about 87% or about 30% of the time in an earlier analysis of several hundred of the donors. The only immune exposure information available for the cohort was CMV serostatus. Some IMGT-functional V segments, including TRBV6-2 and TRBV6-3, could not be distinguished by the 87-base-pair reads and were therefore excluded. According to the authors, the approach could potentially be generalized to other disease states and immunological phenotypes. Three of the identified cytomegalovirus-associated TCR beta chains were confirmed in vitro to be specific for cytomegalovirus antigens. Because HLA typing was missing for some donors at each locus, association tests included only the typed subset. Only TCR beta chains were sequenced in this cohort, and the absence of alpha or paired-chain data limited detectable features. In a later genetic analysis, a missense DCLRE1C variant was associated with V-gene and J-gene trimming of TCR beta chains, and the association was replicated in an independent cohort. Because counts were too low, some 16 rarely observed V segments, including chromosome 9 orphons, were excluded from the earlier analysis of 500 to 700 of the donors. In the study, some 160 TCR beta chains were listed as associated with cytomegalovirus. Several of the top co-occurrence clusters appeared to be linked to parvovirus B19, influenza, CMV and Epstein-Barr virus, according to a later analysis. Across donors, most TCR sequences were observed very rarely, whereas some public TCRs were present in many individuals. The classifier was reported to diagnose cytomegalovirus status with high specificity and sensitivity in both the original cohort and the validation cohort. A further reported finding was that TCR beta sequences accurately predicted the HLA-A and HLA-B alleles for most subjects in the first cohort.

In this sample, this clone turned up once. What this receptor recognizes is not known. No much larger clone is present one base from it, and per-base qualities are unavailable. This TCR came from a boy aged 10-17 years in good health and CMV-seronegative. What was sequenced was PBMCs. Rearrangement joined TRBV4-3 to TRBJ2-7, and TRBD1 may be the D gene, going by 6 matching bases. CDR3 loop: CASSQDGQGSYEQYF. The nucleotide sequence reads as follows: TGCGCCAGCAGCCAAGATGGCCAGGGGTCCTACGAGCAGTACTTC.